The clone carrying this T cell receptor beta chain turned up a few times. Its antigen is currently unknown. The investigators amplified TCR beta CDR3 regions from RNA transcripts. HTBI primers were employed in a first-round RT-PCR of the TCR CDR3. TCRdb reprocessed the multiplex PCR reads via MiXCR and lists one record per CDR3 protein. Found here are fewer than 550,000 distinct CDR3 sequences, around a sixth of them singletons; the top ten hold around an eighth. Criteria for exclusion of patients were uncontrolled infection, other autoimmune disease, pregnancy or lactation. Isolation of PBMCs was performed on around 9.7 ml fresh peripheral blood. V was shortened by 3 bases and J by 7 bases, with 15 bases between the two germline ends. This CDR3 contains 14 residues. Germline V CDR1 and CDR2: MDHEN, SYDVKM. This entry is derived from a study of T cells in Graves' hyperthyroidism and ophthalmopathy. Findings of the study overall: The model's output predicted ophthalmopathy at a median of about 6.5 months prior to onset.

The genes are TRBV28 and TRBJ1-1; D is undetermined. Input material: blood. The source of this sequence is a woman younger than 35 with Graves' hyperthyroidism. The CDR3 DNA follows: TGTGCCAGCAGTTTCTCCCCCCAGACCAGTGAAGCTTTCTTT. Its protein product is CASSFSPQTSEAFF.